The present T cell receptor (beta chain) was sequenced within a study of cytomegalovirus exposure and HLA in healthy donors. Study-level background: Inside one of the first data releases sat 75 million to 100 million unique TCRs taken from HLA-typed donors. Study conclusions and caveats: Rarity marked most TCR sequences, yet some public TCRs occurred in many donors.

Note on this clone: Its specificity is unknown.

PCR employed 60 Vbeta and 13 Jbeta primers. Here immunoSEQ multiplex PCR was the method, and the copy in TCRdb shows in-frame clones only, minus some. The sample lists about 200,000 clones, 9.5% to 15% occurring once. Trimming stripped 4 bases from V and 7 bases from J, with 4 bases between. The CDR3 contains 10 residues. CDR1 is SNHLY and CDR2 is FYNNEI in the germline V gene. The chain couples TRBV2 to TRBJ1-1; D remains unclear. Sequencing input: PBMCs. This clonotype originated in a man between 50 and 59 years old in good health and CMV-seropositive. DNA for the CDR3: TGTGCCAGCAGTGGAGGTGAAGCTTTCTTT. It specifies CASSGGEAFF.